Described below is a single TCR beta chain sequence and its context. No antigen is known for it. MiXCR was run by TCRdb on the 5' RACE reads, yielding one entry per CDR3 protein. The table has 100,000 to 150,000 distinct CDR3 sequences, about 5.9% seen once; the top ten hold roughly 2.2%. Germline V gene sequence: CDR1 SGHNT, CDR2 YYREEE (reference sequence). With V trimmed by 6 bases and J by 7 bases, 12 bases remained unmatched. This CDR3 comprises 14 residues. The sample belongs to a study of T-cell memory formation after mild COVID-19. Findings and caveats of the study: Whether second-wave clones peaking at day 37 were SARS-CoV-2 specific went unconfirmed. Day 15 to 85 contractors were CD4/CD8 balanced; later expanders leaned CD4+. Researchers report contracting CD4+ clones mostly in CM and EM, with CD8+ clones in EMRA.

Material for sequencing was PBMCs or a T cell subset sorted from them (not recorded which). The receptor was derived from an adult woman who had mild COVID-19 (a few samples of this study predate the infection). Cell type and time point are not known. This chain joins TRBV5-4 and TRBJ1-2; 7 bases agree with TRBD1. CDR3: CASIPQGGRSGYTF. As DNA, the CDR3 is TGTGCCAGCATCCCCCAGGGGGGAAGGTCTGGCTACACCTTC.